The TCR beta chain described here comes from a study of low-dose radiotherapy and immunotherapy resistance in tumors. With regard to this clonotype: Germline and junction disagree at one end, which may indicate a read error.

Alpha and beta chains were covered, as first-strand cDNA relied on TRAV- and TRBV-specific primers. With a V-primer adapter and a constant-region primer, TCRs were amplified for roughly 21 PCR cycles. TCRdb recomputed calls from the reads with MiXCR, one row per CDR3 protein. The data hold under 95,000 distinct CDR3 sequences, with 15% to 20% observed a single time. CDR3 length: 13 residues. CDR1 and CDR2 (germline): DFQATT, SNEGSKA (reference sequence). Documented time point: before trial treatment. The origin of this receptor is a male donor with prostate cancer. This material consisted of PBMCs, taken before treatment. J is TRBJ1-1 and V is TRBV20-1, with D perhaps matching TRBD1 (5 bases). CDR3 DNA sequence: TGCAGTGCCAGGCGGGGGGAAGCACCAGTGGAGGTCTTT. Protein sequence: CSARRGEAPVEVF.